This is a list of T cell receptor beta chains from one sample in a study of shared clonotypes between healthy human individuals. The protocol was immunoSEQ multiplex PCR, while the TCRdb copy is restricted to in-frame clones and leaves out a portion. The sample has roughly 1,600,000 clones; about 98.5% are singletons. The sequencing input was naive CD4+ T cells sorted from blood. These receptors all come from a man aged 25 to 45 in good health. The CDR3 runs from the conserved cysteine through the conserved F or W. The order of the fields is J gene, D gene, clone size, V gene, CDR3 protein, CDR3 DNA. A D gene is named only where the DNA matches it firmly. Clone sizes are given selectively: once, few, many, or a class where the clone is expanded.

J gene: TRBJ2-7
D gene: NA
clone size: NA
V gene: TRBV27
CDR3 protein: CASSRDTAYEQYF
CDR3 DNA: TGTGCCAGCAGTCGGGACACAGCCTACGAGCAGTACTTC

J gene: TRBJ1-2
D gene: TRBD1
clone size: once
V gene: TRBV20-1
CDR3 protein: CSAGGRYGYTF
CDR3 DNA: TGCAGTGCAGGGGGCCGATATGGCTACACCTTC

J gene: TRBJ1-3
D gene: NA
clone size: NA
V gene: TRBV2
CDR3 protein: CASSAGNSGNTIYF
CDR3 DNA: TGTGCCAGCAGTGCGGGAAACTCTGGAAACACCATATATTTT

J gene: TRBJ1-1
D gene: NA
clone size: NA
V gene: TRBV28
CDR3 protein: CASSLTLGRHSEAFF
CDR3 DNA: TGTGCCAGCAGTCTAACGTTAGGTCGCCACTCTGAAGCTTTCTTT

J gene: TRBJ2-3
D gene: NA
clone size: NA
V gene: TRBV6-6
CDR3 protein: CASSYDEGGDTQYF
CDR3 DNA: TGTGCCAGCAGTTACGACGAGGGGGGAGATACGCAGTATTTT

J gene: TRBJ2-5
D gene: NA
clone size: NA
V gene: TRBV29-1
CDR3 protein: CSVVQPWPGPGPQETQYF
CDR3 DNA: TGCAGCGTTGTGCAGCCATGGCCGGGACCGGGGCCTCAAGAGACCCAGTACTTC

J gene: TRBJ1-5
D gene: NA
clone size: NA
V gene: TRBV7-2
CDR3 protein: CASSIPGIFSQPQHF
CDR3 DNA: TGTGCCAGCAGCATCCCAGGGATTTTTAGTCAGCCCCAGCATTTT

J gene: TRBJ1-1
D gene: TRBD1
clone size: NA
V gene: TRBV5-4
CDR3 protein: CASSSHRQGNTEAFF
CDR3 DNA: TGTGCCAGCAGCTCGCACAGACAGGGTAACACTGAAGCTTTCTTT

J gene: TRBJ1-3
D gene: TRBD1
clone size: NA
V gene: TRBV29-1
CDR3 protein: CSAGTADTIYF
CDR3 DNA: TGCAGCGCTGGGACAGCGGACACCATATATTTT

J gene: TRBJ2-3
D gene: NA
clone size: NA
V gene: TRBV27
CDR3 protein: CASARSLWFDTQYF
CDR3 DNA: TGTGCCAGCGCGCGGTCACTATGGTTCGATACGCAGTATTTT

J gene: TRBJ2-3
D gene: NA
clone size: NA
V gene: TRBV30
CDR3 protein: CAWSPQLQRYRTDTQYF
CDR3 DNA: TGTGCCTGGAGTCCCCAACTCCAGCGGTACCGAACAGATACGCAGTATTTT

J gene: TRBJ2-7
D gene: NA
clone size: NA
V gene: TRBV30
CDR3 protein: CALTKGAGEQYF
CDR3 DNA: TGTGCCCTGACCAAGGGAGCGGGCGAGCAGTACTTC

J gene: TRBJ2-7
D gene: NA
clone size: NA
V gene: TRBV2
CDR3 protein: CASTGGPYEQYF
CDR3 DNA: TGTGCCAGCACAGGGGGGCCATACGAGCAGTACTTC

J gene: TRBJ1-2
D gene: NA
clone size: NA
V gene: TRBV5-4
CDR3 protein: CASSLTGPANYGYTF
CDR3 DNA: TGTGCCAGCAGCTTGACAGGGCCAGCTAACTATGGCTACACCTTC

J gene: TRBJ2-7
D gene: TRBD1
clone size: NA
V gene: TRBV4-1
CDR3 protein: CASSPPPGQGSYEQYF
CDR3 DNA: TGCGCCAGCAGCCCCCCCCCGGGACAGGGGTCCTACGAGCAGTACTTC

J gene: TRBJ1-1
D gene: NA
clone size: NA
V gene: TRBV5-4
CDR3 protein: CASLPGGPNTEAFF
CDR3 DNA: TGTGCCAGCCTCCCGGGAGGACCGAACACTGAAGCTTTCTTT

J gene: TRBJ2-3
D gene: NA
clone size: NA
V gene: TRBV7-2
CDR3 protein: CASSRLTDTQYF
CDR3 DNA: TGTGCCAGCAGTCGGCTGACAGATACGCAGTATTTT

J gene: TRBJ2-7
D gene: NA
clone size: once
V gene: TRBV7-7
CDR3 protein: CASSPDRNEQYF
CDR3 DNA: TGTGCCAGCAGCCCCGACAGGAACGAGCAGTACTTC

J gene: TRBJ2-1
D gene: NA
clone size: NA
V gene: TRBV2
CDR3 protein: CASSERRVFNEQFF
CDR3 DNA: TGTGCCAGCAGTGAACGGCGAGTTTTCAATGAGCAGTTCTTC

J gene: TRBJ2-1
D gene: NA
clone size: NA
V gene: TRBV7-6
CDR3 protein: CASSLNIGNEQFF
CDR3 DNA: TGTGCCAGCAGCCTTAATATCGGCAATGAGCAGTTCTTC

J gene: TRBJ1-4
D gene: NA
clone size: once
V gene: TRBV4-1
CDR3 protein: CASSQDRGRLTNEKLFF
CDR3 DNA: TGCGCCAGCAGCCAAGATAGGGGGAGGTTGACTAATGAAAAACTGTTTTTT

J gene: TRBJ2-3
D gene: NA
clone size: once
V gene: TRBV10-3
CDR3 protein: CAISESAPADTQYF
CDR3 DNA: TGTGCCATCAGTGAGTCGGCCCCCGCAGATACGCAGTATTTT

J gene: TRBJ2-1
D gene: TRBD2
clone size: NA
V gene: TRBV15
CDR3 protein: CATSRAASGAGSYNEQFF
CDR3 DNA: TGTGCCACCAGCAGAGCCGCCAGCGGGGCCGGCTCCTACAATGAGCAGTTCTTC

J gene: TRBJ2-7
D gene: NA
clone size: NA
V gene: TRBV5-8
CDR3 protein: CASSLVVGPSYEQYF
CDR3 DNA: TGTGCCAGCAGCTTGGTTGTGGGACCTTCCTACGAGCAGTACTTC

J gene: TRBJ1-4
D gene: NA
clone size: NA
V gene: TRBV29-1
CDR3 protein: CSAADSLELFF
CDR3 DNA: TGCAGCGCAGCGGACAGTTTAGAACTGTTTTTT

J gene: TRBJ1-1
D gene: TRBD1
clone size: NA
V gene: TRBV6-1
CDR3 protein: CASSLDRVRTEAFF
CDR3 DNA: TGTGCCAGCAGCCTAGACAGGGTCCGCACTGAAGCTTTCTTT

J gene: TRBJ1-4
D gene: TRBD1
clone size: NA
V gene: TRBV5-8
CDR3 protein: CASSLDRTNEKLFF
CDR3 DNA: TGTGCCAGCAGCCTGGACAGGACTAATGAAAAACTGTTTTTT

J gene: TRBJ2-3
D gene: NA
clone size: NA
V gene: TRBV5-4
CDR3 protein: CASSLEGTDTQYF
CDR3 DNA: TGTGCCAGCAGCCTAGAGGGAACAGATACGCAGTATTTT

J gene: TRBJ2-7
D gene: TRBD2
clone size: once
V gene: TRBV7-2
CDR3 protein: CASSWTSYYEQYF
CDR3 DNA: TGTGCCAGCAGCTGGACTAGTTACTACGAGCAGTACTTC

J gene: TRBJ1-1
D gene: NA
clone size: NA
V gene: TRBV10-1
CDR3 protein: CASRDGMNTEAFF
CDR3 DNA: TGCGCCAGCAGAGACGGCATGAACACTGAAGCTTTCTTT

J gene: TRBJ1-4
D gene: NA
clone size: NA
V gene: TRBV5-1
CDR3 protein: CASSRHKTASATNEKLFF
CDR3 DNA: TGCGCCAGCAGCCGTCACAAAACGGCGAGTGCAACTAATGAAAAACTGTTTTTT

J gene: TRBJ2-3
D gene: TRBD2
clone size: once
V gene: TRBV7-9
CDR3 protein: CASMPWGLAGDTQYF
CDR3 DNA: TGTGCCAGCATGCCCTGGGGACTAGCGGGAGATACGCAGTATTTT

J gene: TRBJ2-1
D gene: NA
clone size: NA
V gene: TRBV19
CDR3 protein: CASSIGRSSYNEQFF
CDR3 DNA: TGTGCCAGTAGTATTGGCAGAAGCTCCTACAATGAGCAGTTCTTC

J gene: TRBJ2-3
D gene: NA
clone size: NA
V gene: TRBV7-2
CDR3 protein: CASSPGRRAPDTQYF
CDR3 DNA: TGTGCCAGCAGCCCGGGGCGGAGGGCCCCAGATACGCAGTATTTT

J gene: TRBJ2-7
D gene: NA
clone size: NA
V gene: TRBV5-1
CDR3 protein: CASSLEALALSSYEQYF
CDR3 DNA: TGCGCCAGCAGCTTGGAGGCTCTAGCGCTCAGCTCCTACGAGCAGTACTTC

J gene: TRBJ2-5
D gene: NA
clone size: NA
V gene: TRBV5-1
CDR3 protein: CASSFRPGAGETQYF
CDR3 DNA: TGCGCCAGCAGCTTTAGACCGGGGGCGGGGGAGACCCAGTACTTC

J gene: TRBJ2-3
D gene: TRBD2
clone size: NA
V gene: TRBV9
CDR3 protein: CASSFRGREGIDTQYF
CDR3 DNA: TGTGCCAGCAGCTTCCGGGGGCGGGAGGGTATAGATACGCAGTATTTT

J gene: TRBJ1-1
D gene: NA
clone size: NA
V gene: TRBV9
CDR3 protein: CASSVLSGMNTEAFF
CDR3 DNA: TGTGCCAGCAGCGTCTTGTCCGGCATGAACACTGAAGCTTTCTTT